Following are 3 T cell receptor beta chains from one sample sequenced in a study of T cell clonotyping in hematopoietic cell transplantation. Profiled with immunoSEQ multiplex PCR; TCRdb holds only in-frame clones, not every one. The sample contains almost 20,000 clones, around 80% of which appear only once. The source material was peripheral blood mononuclear cells. The receptors shown here come from a man between 60 and 70 years old in good health. Some clones in this sample may be carry-over from other donors' samples.

V usage is TRBV7-6 and J usage is TRBJ1-6; TRBD1 is a possible D gene (6 bases). The CDR3 consists of 15 residues. V shed 5 bases and J shed 5 bases, with 13 bases lying between them. The germline V gene has CDR1 SGHVS and CDR2 FNYEAQ. CDR3 protein: CASSPLSGDNSPLHF. The CDR3 DNA follows: TGTGCCAGCAGCCCCCTATCAGGGGATAATTCACCCCTCCACTTT.

In DNA form, the CDR3 reads TGTGCCAGCAGCTTCCTCAACAGGGCAGAAGGACAGCCCCAGCATTTT. Protein product: CASSFLNRAEGQPQHF. The J gene is TRBJ1-5, the V gene TRBV7-8, with D perhaps TRBD1 (6 bases). The germline V gene has CDR1 SGHVS and CDR2 FQNEAQ. V was pared by 3 bases and J by 7 bases, with 19 bases between. This CDR3 is 16 amino acids long.

The CDR3 DNA reads TGTGCCAGTAGTATATCCGGGACTAGCGGGGCATCTTGGCAGTATTTT. Translated, it gives CASSISGTSGASWQYF. The chain has TRBV19 and TRBJ2-3; TRBD2 aligns across 13 bases. Germline V lookup: CDR1 LNHDA, CDR2 SQIVND (reference sequence). The length of the CDR3 is 16 residues. V lost 2 bases to trimming and J lost 11 bases; unmatched junction nucleotides: 10.